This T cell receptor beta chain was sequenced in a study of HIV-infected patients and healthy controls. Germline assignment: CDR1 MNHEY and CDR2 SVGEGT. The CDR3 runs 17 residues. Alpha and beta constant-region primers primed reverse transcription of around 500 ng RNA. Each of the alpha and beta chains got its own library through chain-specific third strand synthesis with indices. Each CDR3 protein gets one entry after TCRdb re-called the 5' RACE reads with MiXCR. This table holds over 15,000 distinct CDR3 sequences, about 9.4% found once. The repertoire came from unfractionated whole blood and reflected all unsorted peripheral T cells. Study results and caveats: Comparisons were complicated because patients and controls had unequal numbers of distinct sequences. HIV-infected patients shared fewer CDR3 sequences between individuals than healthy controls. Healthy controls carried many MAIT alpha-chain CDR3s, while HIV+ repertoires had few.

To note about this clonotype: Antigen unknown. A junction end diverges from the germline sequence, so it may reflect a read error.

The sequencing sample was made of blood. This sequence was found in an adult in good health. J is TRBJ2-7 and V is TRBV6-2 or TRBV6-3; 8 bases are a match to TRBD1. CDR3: CASSHSPIRTGSHEQYF. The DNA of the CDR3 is TGTGCCAGCAGTCACTCTCCGATTCGGACAGGGAGTCACGAGCAGTACTTC.